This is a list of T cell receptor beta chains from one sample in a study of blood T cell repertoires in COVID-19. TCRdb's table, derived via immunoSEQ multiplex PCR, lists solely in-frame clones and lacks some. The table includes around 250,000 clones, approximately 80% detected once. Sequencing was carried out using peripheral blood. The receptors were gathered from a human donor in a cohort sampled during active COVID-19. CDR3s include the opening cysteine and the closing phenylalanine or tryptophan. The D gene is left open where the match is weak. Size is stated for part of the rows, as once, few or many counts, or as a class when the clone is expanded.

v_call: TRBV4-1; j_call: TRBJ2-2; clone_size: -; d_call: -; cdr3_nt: TGCGCCAGCGGGAGCGCGAACACCGGGGAGCTGTTTTTT; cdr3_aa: CASGSANTGELFF
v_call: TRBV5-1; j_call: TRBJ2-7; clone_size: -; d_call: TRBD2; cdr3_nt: TGCGCCAGCAGCTTGATTGTTAGCGGGAGACCTGCCTACGAGCAGTACTTC; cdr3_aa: CASSLIVSGRPAYEQYF
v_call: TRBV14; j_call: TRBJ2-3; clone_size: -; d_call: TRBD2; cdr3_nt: TGTGCCAGCAGCCAACGCAAAGCTAGCGGGGGGGCTGTCCGCACAGATACGCAGTATTTT; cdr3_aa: CASSQRKASGGAVRTDTQYF
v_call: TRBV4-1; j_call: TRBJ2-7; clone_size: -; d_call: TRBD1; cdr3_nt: TGCGCCAGCAGCCAAGATGGACTCTGGACAGGGGGTACCTACGAGCAGTACTTC; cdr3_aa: CASSQDGLWTGGTYEQYF
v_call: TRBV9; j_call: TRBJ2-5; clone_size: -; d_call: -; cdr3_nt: TGTGCCAGCAGCGTAGTAGGAGAAGGGGCGCAAGAGACCCAGTACTTC; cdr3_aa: CASSVVGEGAQETQYF
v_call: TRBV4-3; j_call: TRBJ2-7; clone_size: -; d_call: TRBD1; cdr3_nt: TGCGCCAGCAGCCAAGGGACAGGGGGGGACTACGAGCAGTACTTC; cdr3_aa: CASSQGTGGDYEQYF
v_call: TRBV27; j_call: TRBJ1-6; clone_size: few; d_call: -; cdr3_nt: TGTGCCAGCAGCTCGAGGCCTGTGAGGGCTAATTCACCCCTCCACTTT; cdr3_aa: CASSSRPVRANSPLHF
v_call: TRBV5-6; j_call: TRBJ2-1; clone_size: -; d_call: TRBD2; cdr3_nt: TGTGCCAGCAGCTTGTATGCGGGAGCCCTCAATGAGCAGTTCTTC; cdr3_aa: CASSLYAGALNEQFF
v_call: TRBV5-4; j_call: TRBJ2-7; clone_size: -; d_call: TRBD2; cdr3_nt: TGTGCCAGCAGCTTGGAGGGGACTAGCGGGAGACGGTCCTACGAGCAGTACTTC; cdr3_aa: CASSLEGTSGRRSYEQYF
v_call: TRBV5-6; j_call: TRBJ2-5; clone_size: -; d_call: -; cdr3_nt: TGTGCCAGCAACATCAGGGGGAGGTGGGAGACCCAGTACTTC; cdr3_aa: CASNIRGRWETQYF